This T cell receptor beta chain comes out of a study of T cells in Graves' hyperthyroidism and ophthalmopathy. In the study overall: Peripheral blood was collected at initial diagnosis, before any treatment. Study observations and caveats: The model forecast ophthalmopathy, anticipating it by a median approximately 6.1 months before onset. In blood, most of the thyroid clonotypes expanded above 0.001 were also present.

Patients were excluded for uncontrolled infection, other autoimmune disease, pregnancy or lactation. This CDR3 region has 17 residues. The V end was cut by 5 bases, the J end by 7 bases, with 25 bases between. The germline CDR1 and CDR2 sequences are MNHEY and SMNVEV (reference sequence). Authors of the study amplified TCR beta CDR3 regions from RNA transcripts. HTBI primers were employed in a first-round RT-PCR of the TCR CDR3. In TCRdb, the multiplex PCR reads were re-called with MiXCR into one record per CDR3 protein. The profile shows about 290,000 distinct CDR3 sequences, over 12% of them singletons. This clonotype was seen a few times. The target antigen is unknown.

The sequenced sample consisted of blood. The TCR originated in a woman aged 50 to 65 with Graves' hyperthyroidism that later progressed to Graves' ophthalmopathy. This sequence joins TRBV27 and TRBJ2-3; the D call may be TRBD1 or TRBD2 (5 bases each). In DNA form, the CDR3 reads TGTGCCAGCAGTCCTCAGGGAGCAGCCGGGGAACCGAATACGCAGTATTTT. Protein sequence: CASSPQGAAGEPNTQYF.